This T cell receptor (beta chain) was sequenced during a study of blood T cell repertoires in COVID-19. Across the study: COVID-19 samples, acute and convalescent, were from the United States, Italy and Spain. T cells, B-cell-depleted T cells, or PBMCs provided the cDNA or gDNA that served as material.

Study processing details: Amplified reference gene primers provided the basis for estimating nucleated cell counts. Repertoires were generated with immunoSEQ multiplex PCR, while TCRdb's copy carries only in-frame clones and drops some. The DNA gave D and trimming, while V, J and clone size come from that table. The repertoire holds 270,000 or so clones, with roughly 87% as singletons. This CDR3 comprises 15 residues. Germline CDR1 and CDR2: SNHLY and FYNNEI. J lost 1 base, V lost 6 bases, and 7 bases had no gene match. The source of this sequence is a woman aged 40 to 50 who had recovered from COVID-19. V gene TRBV2 combines with J gene TRBJ1-1; the match to TRBD1 covers 8 bases. Sequences were obtained from peripheral blood. DNA of the CDR3: TGTGCCAGCAGGAGCAGCCAGGGGGCGAACACTGAAGCTTTCTTT. Translation gives CASRSSQGANTEAFF.